This TCR beta chain originates from a study of shared clonotypes between healthy human individuals. Regarding the study as a whole: It was the few donors that limited the genetic and exposure-history diversity represented. It was the non-shared clonotypes that had lower generation probabilities than clonotypes shared by all four donors.

Sequenced by immunoSEQ multiplex PCR; TCRdb stores in-frame clones only, minus some. The sample includes roughly 810,000 clones, about 96% of them seen just once. Details on this clone: No antigen is known for it.

The CDR3 has 15 amino acids. Unmatched junction bases numbered 9, after V lost 5 bases and J lost 7 bases. Germline V gene data show CDR1 as SEHNR and CDR2 as FQNEAQ (reference sequence). CD8 cells classed as naive were CD45RO-negative and positively selected for CCR7, excluding terminally differentiated effector memory CD45RA+ cells. This clonotype was sampled from a man aged 30-40 years in good health. The sequencing input was naive CD8+ T cells sorted from blood. The V gene is TRBV7-9, the J gene TRBJ1-4, with 8 nucleotides matching TRBD1. The CDR3 region has the DNA TGTGCCAGCAGCGGTCCGGGACAGGATACTGAAAAACTGTTTTTT. Translated, it gives CASSGPGQDTEKLFF.